These 30 T cell receptor beta chains share one sample of origin, sequenced in a study of shared clonotypes between healthy human individuals. Sequencing was performed with immunoSEQ multiplex PCR; in TCRdb, only in-frame clones are kept and a portion is missing. This table has about 92,000 clones, about 70% appearing once. The sample comprised memory CD8+ T cells sorted from blood. Subset described: CD45RO+ cells pooled with CCR7-negative TemRA cells. These TCRs come from a man aged 25 to 40 in good health.

This clone was seen a few times. This chain connects TRBV9 to TRBJ1-1, with 9 bases fitting TRBD1. Losses at the gene ends were 3 bases for V and 5 bases for J; bases not matched to a gene: 11. The CDR3 is made up of 16 amino acids. CDR1 SGDLS and CDR2 YYNGEE come from the germline V gene. This CDR3 reads CASSARWGQGGTEAFF. CDR3 sequence (DNA): TGTGCCAGCAGCGCAAGATGGGGACAGGGAGGAACTGAAGCTTTCTTT.

The rearrangement links TRBV12-5 to TRBJ2-2; D unresolved. Per the germline V gene, CDR1 is LGHNT and CDR2 is FRNRAP. This CDR3 has 14 amino acids. The V and J ends lost 6 bases and 4 bases respectively, with 12 bases between them. The CDR3 spells CASGEGVRTGELFF. As DNA, the CDR3 is TGTGCTAGTGGGGAAGGAGTACGCACCGGGGAGCTGTTTTTT.

The rearrangement uses TRBV4-1 and TRBJ2-7; perhaps D is TRBD1 or TRBD2 (5 bases each). The CDR3 runs to 16 residues. The ends were cut back, 0 bases at V and 2 bases at J, with 14 bases in the middle. Germline values: CDR1 MGHRA, CDR2 YSYEKL. This CDR3 reads CASSQDRGRMAYEQYF. CDR3 nucleotide sequence: TGCGCCAGCAGCCAAGATCGGGGCAGGATGGCCTACGAGCAGTACTTC.

This sequence joins TRBV6-1 and TRBJ2-7, with D perhaps TRBD1 or TRBD2 (5 bases each). This CDR3 has 16 amino acids. The ends were cut back, 1 base at V and 0 bases at J, with 13 bases in the middle. Germline V gene data show CDR1 as MNHNS and CDR2 as SASEGT. The CDR3 protein is CASSEVGVVSSYEQYF. The CDR3 bases are TGTGCCAGCAGTGAAGTGGGGGTGGTCAGCTCCTACGAGCAGTACTTC.

This sequence joins TRBV9 and TRBJ2-5; tentative D call: TRBD1 (5 bases). V lost 3 bases and J 5 bases, leaving 17 bases between the germline ends. The CDR3 has 15 amino acids. The germline V gene encodes CDR1 SGDLS and CDR2 YYNGEE. The CDR3 reads CASSDPVGAQETQYF. The CDR3 region has the DNA TGTGCCAGCAGCGATCCGGTAGGGGCTCAGGAGACCCAGTACTTC.

The V and J genes are TRBV29-1 and TRBJ2-1; 11 bases agree with TRBD2. The CDR3 is 16 amino acids. Germline lookup yields CDR1 SQVTM and CDR2 ANQGSEA. The V segment lost 5 bases and the J segment 0 bases; nucleotides outside the gene matches: 6. The CDR3 here is CSVYSTSGISYNEQFF. The DNA for the CDR3 is TGCAGCGTTTATTCGACTAGCGGGATCTCCTACAATGAGCAGTTCTTC.

The V and J genes are TRBV28 and TRBJ2-7; 8 positions agree with TRBD2. The CDR3 sequence is 16 residues long. Trimming took 2 bases from V and 1 from J; bases not matched to a gene: 7. Looked up from germline, CDR1 is MDHEN and CDR2 is SYDVKM. The CDR3: CASSLPAGGSSYEQYF. CDR3 in DNA: TGTGCCAGCAGTTTACCGGCGGGAGGTTCATCCTACGAGCAGTACTTC.

Many counts were recorded for this clone. V is TRBV6-6 and J is TRBJ2-7; 9 bases are a match to TRBD2. After removal of 4 bases from V and 2 bases from J, the junction contained 9 bases not matched to a gene. The V gene's germline CDR1 is MNHNY and CDR2 SVGAGI (reference sequence). The CDR3 sequence is 16 residues long. The CDR3 here is CASSSTTTSGPYEQYF. The CDR3 coding sequence is TGTGCCAGCAGTTCGACTACGACTAGCGGACCCTACGAGCAGTACTTC.

The rearrangement joins TRBV19 to TRBJ2-1; TRBD1 matches 8 bases. The trim removed 3 bases at V and 0 bases at J, leaving 10 bases unmatched. The CDR3 runs 18 residues. Germline V gene lookup returns CDR1 LNHDA and CDR2 SQIVND (reference sequence). The CDR3 DNA reads as TGTGCCAGTAGTATTCGACAGGGGTTACATATCTCCTACAATGAGCAGTTCTTC. It specifies CASSIRQGLHISYNEQFF.

This sequence joins TRBV11-2 and TRBJ2-1; D unresolved. Germline CDR1 and CDR2: SGHAT and FQNNGV. This CDR3 spans 12 amino acids. Trimming shortened V by 0 bases and J by 13 bases, and 10 bases separated the two germline ends. The CDR3 DNA follows: TGTGCCAGCAGCTTAGAGGGCTTGCTTCAGTTCTTC. Translating it yields CASSLEGLLQFF.

This chain links TRBV6-5 with TRBJ1-2; D gene ambiguous. V lost 0 bases and J lost 7, with 18 bases in between. The germline gives CDR1 MNHEY, CDR2 SVGAGI. The CDR3 runs to 16 residues. CDR3: CASSYSNLAVRGGYTF. The DNA of the CDR3 is TGTGCCAGCAGTTACTCGAATTTGGCAGTAAGAGGTGGCTACACCTTC.

The chain uses TRBV9 and TRBJ2-1; D may be TRBD1 or TRBD2 (6 bases each). Trimming left V 0 bases short and J 4 bases short, with 14 bases between. CDR1 and CDR2 (germline): SGDLS, YYNGEE. The CDR3 spans 16 residues. The CDR3 is CASSVVPGGPYNEQFF. The CDR3 nucleotides read TGTGCCAGCAGCGTAGTTCCCGGGGGCCCATACAATGAGCAGTTCTTC.

The V call is TRBV7-8, the J call TRBJ2-3; D not certain. The length of the CDR3 is 15 residues. V dropped 8 bases and J dropped 3 bases, with 18 bases sitting between them. The V gene's germline CDR1 is SGHVS and CDR2 FQNEAQ. CDR3 residues: CASANGLPRTDTQYF. The CDR3 DNA reads as TGTGCCAGCGCGAACGGCCTCCCCCGGACAGATACGCAGTATTTT.

This sequence joins TRBV28 and TRBJ1-3; 7 bases are shared with TRBD1. V lost 4 bases to trimming and J lost 8 bases; unmatched junction nucleotides: 5. The CDR3 spans 13 residues. Germline lookup yields CDR1 MDHEN and CDR2 SYDVKM. The CDR3, as DNA: TGTGCCAGCAGTTACCGACAGGGATACACCATATATTTT. Translating gives CASSYRQGYTIYF.

This chain connects TRBV5-1 to TRBJ2-1, with TRBD2 as a possible D gene (5 bases). Germline V lookup: CDR1 SGHRS, CDR2 YFSETQ. The CDR3 is 15 amino acids. V was cut by 3 bases and J by 8 bases, with 18 bases left in between. The CDR3 bases are TGCGCCAGCAGCTCGGTCCGGGGTAGTCAAGATGAGCAGTTCTTC. This codes for CASSSVRGSQDEQFF.

This rearrangement joins TRBV5-4 to TRBJ2-3, with 11 bases matching TRBD1. Germline loops: CDR1 SGHNT, CDR2 YYREEE (reference sequence). The CDR3 consists of 16 residues. V was pared by 4 bases and J by 4 bases, with 8 bases of the junction left unmatched. The CDR3 region is CASSQVAGQGADTQYF. In nucleotides, the CDR3 is TGTGCCAGCAGCCAAGTCGCGGGACAGGGGGCAGATACGCAGTATTTT.

The rearrangement links TRBV25-1 to TRBJ2-1; 11 bases match TRBD1. This CDR3 is built from 13 residues. Germline V gene lookup returns CDR1 MGHDK and CDR2 SYGVNS. After removal of 9 bases from V and 5 bases from J, the junction contained 3 bases not matched to a gene. The CDR3 DNA follows: TGTGCCAGACCGGGACAGGGGGACAATGAGCAGTTCTTC. Translation: CARPGQGDNEQFF.

V is TRBV7-9 and J is TRBJ2-7, with 7 bases lining up with TRBD2. The junction had 7 bases not matched to a gene; V was cut back by 4 bases and J by 1 base. The CDR3 spans 15 residues. Germline values: CDR1 SEHNR, CDR2 FQNEAQ (reference sequence). The CDR3 loop reads CASSSRGSGSYEQYF. CDR3 nucleotide sequence: TGTGCCAGCAGCTCCCGCGGGAGTGGGTCCTACGAGCAGTACTTC.

Only one count was recorded for this clone. V usage is TRBV28 and J usage is TRBJ2-3, with a possible D match to TRBD1 (5 bases). V was pared by 6 bases and J by 4 bases, with 17 bases between. This CDR3 comprises 15 residues. Germline V lookup: CDR1 MDHEN, CDR2 SYDVKM. The CDR3 DNA reads as TGTGCCAGCAGCCTAGACAGTTCTAAGGCAGATACGCAGTATTTT. Translated, it gives CASSLDSSKADTQYF.

Worth noting for this clone: Germline and junction disagree at one end, which may indicate a read error. The chain employs TRBV19 and TRBJ2-1; 9 bases line up with TRBD1. The CDR3 spans 15 residues. Germline V gives CDR1 LNHDA, CDR2 SQIVND (reference sequence). In DNA form, the CDR3 reads TGTGCCAGTAGCATAGGGACAGGGATCTTTAATGAGCAGTTCTTC. Protein sequence: CASSIGTGIFNEQFF.

This clone was recorded only once. V usage is TRBV5-4 and J usage is TRBJ1-2; 7 bases fit TRBD1. This CDR3 contains 15 residues. Unmatched junction bases numbered 11, after V lost 4 bases and J lost 5 bases. In germline, CDR1 is SGHNT, CDR2 YYREEE (reference sequence). The DNA for the CDR3 is TGTGCCAGCAGCACCGGGGGGCGGGACAGATATGGCTACACCTTC. This sequence encodes CASSTGGRDRYGYTF.

This clone was picked up one time. The chain has TRBV19 and TRBJ1-5; D is unresolved. There are 15 residues in the CDR3. V was trimmed by 6 bases and J by 0 bases, leaving 12 bases between them. CDR1 is LNHDA, CDR2 SQIVND, per germline (reference sequence). The CDR3 protein is CASRVGRYSNQPQHF. The CDR3, as DNA: TGTGCCAGTAGGGTCGGGCGGTATAGCAATCAGCCCCAGCATTTT.

V usage is TRBV7-9 and J usage is TRBJ2-2; D perhaps matches TRBD1 (6 bases). The CDR3 is made up of 16 amino acids. Germline V gene data show CDR1 as SEHNR and CDR2 as FQNEAQ (reference sequence). V gave up 4 bases and J gave up 1 base, with 13 bases separating them. The CDR3 spells CASSSGGQMNTGELFF. CDR3 sequence (DNA): TGTGCCAGCAGCTCAGGAGGACAGATGAACACCGGGGAGCTGTTTTTT.

This clone was counted ten times or more. This rearrangement joins TRBV28 to TRBJ2-3, with unresolved D. V gave up 2 bases and J gave up 1 base, with 10 bases separating them. Germline-derived CDR1 and CDR2 are MDHEN and SYDVKM. The CDR3 totals 15 residues. CDR3 in amino acids: CASSLKFIGTDTQYF. DNA for the CDR3: TGTGCCAGCAGTTTAAAGTTTATAGGCACAGATACGCAGTATTTT.

This clone was picked up a small number of times. This chain links TRBV25-1 with TRBJ2-1, with TRBD2 matching 9 bases. Germline values: CDR1 MGHDK, CDR2 SYGVNS. The J segment lost 7 bases and the V segment lost 7 bases, leaving 5 bases of the junction unmatched. CDR3 size: 13 residues. CDR3: CASNSGSRNEQFF. Written as DNA, the CDR3 is TGTGCCAGCAATAGCGGGAGTCGGAATGAGCAGTTCTTC.

The chain recombines TRBV15 with TRBJ1-2; no reliable D call. Trimming pared 1 base from V and 4 bases from J, leaving 7 bases between. Germline values: CDR1 LNHNV, CDR2 YYDKDF (reference sequence). The CDR3 runs 13 residues. The CDR3 coding sequence is TGTGCCACCAGCAGAGTAAATGGCTATGGCTACACCTTC. Protein product: CATSRVNGYGYTF.

The CDR3 region is CAIPVGGGYEQYF. Here the CDR3 DNA reads TGTGCCATCCCGGTGGGGGGAGGTTACGAGCAGTACTTC. V and J are TRBV10-3 and TRBJ2-7, with D perhaps TRBD2 (6 bases). The CDR3 totals 13 residues. Germline CDR1 ENHRY, CDR2 SYGVKD. V lost 8 bases and J lost 4, with 15 bases in between.

The chain links TRBV29-1 to TRBJ2-4; 9 bases line up with TRBD1. The CDR3 is 17 amino acids. The germline V gene encodes CDR1 SQVTM and CDR2 ANQGSEA. The J segment lost 0 bases and the V segment lost 1 base, leaving 7 bases of the junction unmatched. CDR3 loop: CSVEGGQGYLAKNIQYF. DNA of the CDR3: TGCAGCGTTGAAGGGGGACAGGGATATCTAGCCAAAAACATTCAGTACTTC.

The rearrangement uses TRBV11-2 and TRBJ2-5, with 7 bases aligning to TRBD1. This CDR3 region has 16 residues. The V segment lost 0 bases and the J segment 1 base; nucleotides outside the gene matches: 5. Germline values: CDR1 SGHAT, CDR2 FQNNGV. The CDR3 sequence is CASSLDRGRIQETQYF. The DNA of the CDR3 is TGTGCCAGCAGCTTAGACAGGGGGAGAATCCAAGAGACCCAGTACTTC.

The genes are TRBV2 and TRBJ2-7; no clear D gene. This CDR3 is built from 14 residues. Trimming removed 3 bases at V and 3 bases at J, with 12 bases between. Germline CDR1 SNHLY, CDR2 FYNNEI. The CDR3, as DNA: TGTGCCAGCAGTGAGGGCGGTAACGACTACGAGCAGTACTTC. Protein: CASSEGGNDYEQYF.